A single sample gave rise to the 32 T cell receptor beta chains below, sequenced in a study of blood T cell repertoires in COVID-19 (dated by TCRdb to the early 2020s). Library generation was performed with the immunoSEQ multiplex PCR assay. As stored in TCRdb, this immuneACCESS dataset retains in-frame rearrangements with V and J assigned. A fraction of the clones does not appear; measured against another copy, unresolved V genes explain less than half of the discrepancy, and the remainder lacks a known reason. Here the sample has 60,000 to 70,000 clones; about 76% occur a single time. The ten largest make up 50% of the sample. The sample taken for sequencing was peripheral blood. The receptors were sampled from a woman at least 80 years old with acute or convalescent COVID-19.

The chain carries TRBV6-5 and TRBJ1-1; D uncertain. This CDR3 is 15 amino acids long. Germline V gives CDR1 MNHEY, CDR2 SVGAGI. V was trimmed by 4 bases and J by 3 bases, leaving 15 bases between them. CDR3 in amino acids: CASSSPSGEDTEAFF. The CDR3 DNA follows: TGTGCCAGCAGTTCCCCCTCCGGGGAGGACACTGAAGCTTTCTTT.

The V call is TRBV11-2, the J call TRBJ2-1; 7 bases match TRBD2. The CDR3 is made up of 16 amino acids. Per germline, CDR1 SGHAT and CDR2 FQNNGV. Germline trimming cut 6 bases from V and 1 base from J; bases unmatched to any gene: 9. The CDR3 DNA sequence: TGTGCCAGCAGTCTCCTTCGGACTAGATCCTACAATGAGCAGTTCTTC. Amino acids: CASSLLRTRSYNEQFF.

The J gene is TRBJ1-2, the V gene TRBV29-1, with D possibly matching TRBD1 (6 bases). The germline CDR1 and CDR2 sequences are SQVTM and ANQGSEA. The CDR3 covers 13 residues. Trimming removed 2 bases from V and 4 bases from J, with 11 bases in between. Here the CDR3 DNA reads TGCAGCGTTGAATCGGGGGGCCGCTATGGCTACACCTTC. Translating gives CSVESGGRYGYTF.

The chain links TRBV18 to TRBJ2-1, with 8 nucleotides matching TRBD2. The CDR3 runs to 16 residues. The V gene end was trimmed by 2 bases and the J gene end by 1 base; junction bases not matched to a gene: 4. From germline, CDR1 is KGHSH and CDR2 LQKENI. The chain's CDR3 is CASSPRVAGSYNEQFF. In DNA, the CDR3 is TGTGCCAGCTCACCAAGGGTAGCGGGGTCCTACAATGAGCAGTTCTTC.

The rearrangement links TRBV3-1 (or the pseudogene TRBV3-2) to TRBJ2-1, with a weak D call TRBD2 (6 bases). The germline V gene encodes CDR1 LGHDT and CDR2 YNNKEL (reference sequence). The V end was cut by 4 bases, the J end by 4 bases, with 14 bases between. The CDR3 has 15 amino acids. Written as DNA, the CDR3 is TGTGCCAGCAGCCTGGGACTGAACTTATACAATGAGCAGTTCTTC. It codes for CASSLGLNLYNEQFF.

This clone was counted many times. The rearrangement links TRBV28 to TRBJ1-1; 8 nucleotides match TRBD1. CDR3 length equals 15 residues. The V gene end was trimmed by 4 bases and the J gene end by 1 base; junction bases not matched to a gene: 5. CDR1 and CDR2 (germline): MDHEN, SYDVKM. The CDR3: CASSSAGTGNTEAFF. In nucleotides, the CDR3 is TGTGCCAGCAGTTCAGCCGGGACAGGGAACACTGAAGCTTTCTTT.

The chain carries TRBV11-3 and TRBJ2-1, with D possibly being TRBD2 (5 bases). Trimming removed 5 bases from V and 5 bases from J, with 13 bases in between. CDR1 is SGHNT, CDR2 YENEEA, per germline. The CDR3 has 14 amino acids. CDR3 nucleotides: TGTGCCAGCAGCATCCGGGGTACCAACAATGAGCAGTTCTTC. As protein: CASSIRGTNNEQFF. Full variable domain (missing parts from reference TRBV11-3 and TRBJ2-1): EAGVVQSPRYKIIEKKQPVAFWCNPISGHNTLYWYLQNLGQGPELLIRYENEEAVDDSQLPKDRFSAERLKGVDSTLKIQPAELGDSAVYLCASSIRGTNNEQFFGPGTRLTVL.

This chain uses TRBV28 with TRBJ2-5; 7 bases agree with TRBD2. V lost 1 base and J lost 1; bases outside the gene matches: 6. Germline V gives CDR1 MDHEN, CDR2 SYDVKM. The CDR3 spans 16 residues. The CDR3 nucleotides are TGTGCCAGCAGTTTATCCGGACTAGGAGTCCAAGAGACCCAGTACTTC. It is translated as CASSLSGLGVQETQYF.

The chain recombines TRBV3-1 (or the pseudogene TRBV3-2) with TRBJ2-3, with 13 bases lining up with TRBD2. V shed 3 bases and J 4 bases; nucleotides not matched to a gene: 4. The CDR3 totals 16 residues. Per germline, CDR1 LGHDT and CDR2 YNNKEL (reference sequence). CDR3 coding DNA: TGTGCCAGCAGCCATACTAGCGGGAGGGCCCCAGATACGCAGTATTTT. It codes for CASSHTSGRAPDTQYF.

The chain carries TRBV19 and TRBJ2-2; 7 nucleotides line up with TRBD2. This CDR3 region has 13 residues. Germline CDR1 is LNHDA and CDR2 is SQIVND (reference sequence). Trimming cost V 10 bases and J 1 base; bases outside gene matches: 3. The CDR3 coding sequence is TGTGCCACCGGACTAGAGAACACCGGGGAGCTGTTTTTT. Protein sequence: CATGLENTGELFF.

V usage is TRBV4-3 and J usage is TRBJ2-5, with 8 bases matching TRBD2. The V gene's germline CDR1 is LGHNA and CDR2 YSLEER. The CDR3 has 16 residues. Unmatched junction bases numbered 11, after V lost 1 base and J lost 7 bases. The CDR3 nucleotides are TGCGCCAGCAGCCAAGGCGGCTCGGGAGGGGAGGTGACCCAGTACTTC. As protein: CASSQGGSGGEVTQYF.

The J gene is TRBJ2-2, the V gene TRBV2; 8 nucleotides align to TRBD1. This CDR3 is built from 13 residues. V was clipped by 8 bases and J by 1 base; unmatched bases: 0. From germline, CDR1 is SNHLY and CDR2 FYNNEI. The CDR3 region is CASGTGNTGELFF. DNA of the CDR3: TGTGCCAGCGGGACAGGGAACACCGGGGAGCTGTTTTTT.

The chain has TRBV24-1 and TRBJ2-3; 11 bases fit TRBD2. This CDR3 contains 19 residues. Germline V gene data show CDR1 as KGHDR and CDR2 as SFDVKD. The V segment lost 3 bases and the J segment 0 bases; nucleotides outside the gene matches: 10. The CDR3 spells CATSDRPSGRIGSTDTQYF. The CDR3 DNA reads TGTGCCACCAGTGATCGTCCTAGCGGGAGGATAGGAAGCACAGATACGCAGTATTTT.

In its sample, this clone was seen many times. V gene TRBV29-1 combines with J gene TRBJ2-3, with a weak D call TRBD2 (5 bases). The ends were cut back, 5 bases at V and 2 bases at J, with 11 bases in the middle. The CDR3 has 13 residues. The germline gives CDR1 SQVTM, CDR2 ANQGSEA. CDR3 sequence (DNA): TGCAGCGTTACTCAGCGGTCCACAGATACGCAGTATTTT. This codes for CSVTQRSTDTQYF.

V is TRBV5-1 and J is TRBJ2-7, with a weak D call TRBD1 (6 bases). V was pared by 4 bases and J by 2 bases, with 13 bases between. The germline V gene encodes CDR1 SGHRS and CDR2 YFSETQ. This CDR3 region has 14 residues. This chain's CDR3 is CASSADSPPYEQYF. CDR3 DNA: TGCGCCAGCAGCGCGGACAGTCCTCCCTACGAGCAGTACTTC.

CDR3 amino acids: CSVLTGSGTYNEQFF. The CDR3, as DNA: TGCAGCGTACTGACAGGTAGTGGGACCTACAATGAGCAGTTCTTC. The chain uses TRBV29-1 and TRBJ2-1; D is perhaps TRBD1 (6 bases). Trimming took 6 bases from V and 2 from J, leaving 17 bases between them. Germline V lookup: CDR1 SQVTM, CDR2 ANQGSEA. CDR3 length: 15 amino acids.

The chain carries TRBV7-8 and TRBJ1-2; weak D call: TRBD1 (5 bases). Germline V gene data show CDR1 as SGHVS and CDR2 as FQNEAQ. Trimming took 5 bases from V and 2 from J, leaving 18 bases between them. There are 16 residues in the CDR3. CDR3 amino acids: CASSPRGRGENYGYTF. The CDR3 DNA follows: TGTGCCAGCAGCCCACGTGGGAGGGGCGAAAACTATGGCTACACCTTC.

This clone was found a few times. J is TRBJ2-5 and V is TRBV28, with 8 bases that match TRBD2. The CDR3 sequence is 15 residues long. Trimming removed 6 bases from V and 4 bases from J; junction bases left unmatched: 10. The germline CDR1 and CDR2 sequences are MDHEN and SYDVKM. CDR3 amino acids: CASSYSGKAGETQYF. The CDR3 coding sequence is TGTGCCAGCAGCTATAGCGGGAAGGCTGGAGAGACCCAGTACTTC.

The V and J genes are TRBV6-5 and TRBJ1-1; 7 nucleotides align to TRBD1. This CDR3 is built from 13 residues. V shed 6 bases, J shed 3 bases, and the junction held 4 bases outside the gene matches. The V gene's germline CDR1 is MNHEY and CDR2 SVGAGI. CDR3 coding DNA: TGTGCCAGCAGGAGGGGGCGGGACACTGAAGCTTTCTTT. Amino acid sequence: CASRRGRDTEAFF.

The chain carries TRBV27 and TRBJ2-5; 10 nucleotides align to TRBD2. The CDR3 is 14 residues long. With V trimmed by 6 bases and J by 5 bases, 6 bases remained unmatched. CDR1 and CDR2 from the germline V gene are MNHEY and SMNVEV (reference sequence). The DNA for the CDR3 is TGTGCCAGCAGAACAAGCGGGAGGGGGGAGACCCAGTACTTC. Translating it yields CASRTSGRGETQYF.

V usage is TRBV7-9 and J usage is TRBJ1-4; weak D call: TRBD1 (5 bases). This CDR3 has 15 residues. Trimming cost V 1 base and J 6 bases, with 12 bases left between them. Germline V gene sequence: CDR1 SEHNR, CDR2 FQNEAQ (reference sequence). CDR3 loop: CASSLDQGEHEKLFF. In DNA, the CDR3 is TGTGCCAGCAGCTTAGACCAGGGTGAGCATGAAAAACTGTTTTTT.

The CDR3 coding sequence is TGTGCCAGCAGCCCGAGTAGCGGGAGGGGGGGAGATACGCAGTATTTT. Translating gives CASSPSSGRGGDTQYF. The chain carries TRBV5-4 and TRBJ2-3, with TRBD2 matching over 11 bases. Trimming removed 4 bases from V and 5 bases from J; junction bases left unmatched: 9. CDR1 is SGHNT and CDR2 is YYREEE in the germline V gene (reference sequence). This CDR3 is built from 16 residues. Variable domain in full (rest from reference TRBV5-4 and TRBJ2-3): ETGVTQSPTHLIKTRGQQVTLRCSSQSGHNTVSWYQQALGQGPQFIFQYYREEENGRGNFPPRFSGLQFPNYSSELNVNALELDDSALYLCASSPSSGRGGDTQYFGPGTRLTVL.

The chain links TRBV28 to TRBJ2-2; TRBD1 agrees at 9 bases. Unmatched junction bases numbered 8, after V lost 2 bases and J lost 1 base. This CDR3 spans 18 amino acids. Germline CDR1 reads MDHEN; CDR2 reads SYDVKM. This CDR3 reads CASSLGRTGARNTGELFF. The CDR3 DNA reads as TGTGCCAGCAGTTTAGGTAGGACAGGGGCGAGGAACACCGGGGAGCTGTTTTTT.

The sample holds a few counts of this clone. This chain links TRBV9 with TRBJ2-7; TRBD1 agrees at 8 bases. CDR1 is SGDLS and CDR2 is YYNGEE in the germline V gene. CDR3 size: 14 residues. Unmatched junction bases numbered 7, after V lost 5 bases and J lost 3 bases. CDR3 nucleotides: TGTGCCAGCAGTAAAGACACAGGGGGCTACGAGCAGTACTTC. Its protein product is CASSKDTGGYEQYF.

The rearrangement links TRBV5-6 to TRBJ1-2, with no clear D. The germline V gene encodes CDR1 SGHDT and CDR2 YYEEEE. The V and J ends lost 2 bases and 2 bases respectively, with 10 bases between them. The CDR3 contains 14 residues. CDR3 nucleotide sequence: TGTGCCAGCAGCTTCTTAGGAGGGAACTATGGCTACACCTTC. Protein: CASSFLGGNYGYTF.

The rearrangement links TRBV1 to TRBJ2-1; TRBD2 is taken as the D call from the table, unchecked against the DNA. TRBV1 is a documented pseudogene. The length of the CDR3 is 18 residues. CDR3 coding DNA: TGCACCAGCAGCCCGTCTCGGGTAGCGGGTTTGGGTTACAATGAGCAGTTCTTC. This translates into CTSSPSRVAGLGYNEQFF.

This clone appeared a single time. In nucleotides, the CDR3 is TGTGCCAGCGGGGCAGCCGGTCAGCCCCAGCATTTT. Translating it yields CASGAAGQPQHF. The chain links TRBV9 to TRBJ1-5, with a tentative D call TRBD1 (5 bases). Trimming stripped 7 bases from V and 6 bases from J, with 11 bases between. This CDR3 is built from 12 residues. CDR1 and CDR2 from the germline V gene are SGDLS and YYNGEE.

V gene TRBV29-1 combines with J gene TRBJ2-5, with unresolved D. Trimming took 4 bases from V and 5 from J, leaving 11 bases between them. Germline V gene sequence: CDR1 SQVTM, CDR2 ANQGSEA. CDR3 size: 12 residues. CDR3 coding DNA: TGCAGCGTTGTGGCGGCCGGGGAGACCCAGTACTTC. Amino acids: CSVVAAGETQYF.

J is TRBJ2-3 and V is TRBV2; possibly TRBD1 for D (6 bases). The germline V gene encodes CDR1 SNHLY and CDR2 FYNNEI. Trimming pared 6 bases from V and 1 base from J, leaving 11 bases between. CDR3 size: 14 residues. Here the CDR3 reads CASRGTSRTDTQYF. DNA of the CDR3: TGTGCCAGCAGAGGGACATCCCGCACAGATACGCAGTATTTT.

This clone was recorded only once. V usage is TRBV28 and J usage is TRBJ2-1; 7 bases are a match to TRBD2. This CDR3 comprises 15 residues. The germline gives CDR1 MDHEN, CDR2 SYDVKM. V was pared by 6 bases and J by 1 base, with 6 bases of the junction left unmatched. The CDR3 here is CASRPPAGSYNEQFF. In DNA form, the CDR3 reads TGTGCCAGCAGGCCACCAGCGGGGTCCTACAATGAGCAGTTCTTC. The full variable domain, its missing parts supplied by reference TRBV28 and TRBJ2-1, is DVKVTQSSRYLVKRTGEKVFLECVQDMDHENMFWYRQDPGLGLRLIYFSYDVKMKEKGDIPEGYSVSREKKERFSLILESASTNQTSMYLCASRPPAGSYNEQFFGPGTRLTVL.

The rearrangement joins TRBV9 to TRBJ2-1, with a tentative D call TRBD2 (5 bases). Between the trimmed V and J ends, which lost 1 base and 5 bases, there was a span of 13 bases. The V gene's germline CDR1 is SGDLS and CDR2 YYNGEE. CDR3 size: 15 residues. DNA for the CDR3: TGTGCCAGCAGCGTAAGTCCCAGCGGCCACAATGAGCAGTTCTTC. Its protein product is CASSVSPSGHNEQFF.

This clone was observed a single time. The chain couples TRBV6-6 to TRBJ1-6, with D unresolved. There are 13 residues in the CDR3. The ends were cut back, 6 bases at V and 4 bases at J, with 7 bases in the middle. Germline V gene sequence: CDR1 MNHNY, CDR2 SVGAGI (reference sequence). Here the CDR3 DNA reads TGTGCCAGCAGCCTCACTTATAATTCACCCCTCCACTTT. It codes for CASSLTYNSPLHF.